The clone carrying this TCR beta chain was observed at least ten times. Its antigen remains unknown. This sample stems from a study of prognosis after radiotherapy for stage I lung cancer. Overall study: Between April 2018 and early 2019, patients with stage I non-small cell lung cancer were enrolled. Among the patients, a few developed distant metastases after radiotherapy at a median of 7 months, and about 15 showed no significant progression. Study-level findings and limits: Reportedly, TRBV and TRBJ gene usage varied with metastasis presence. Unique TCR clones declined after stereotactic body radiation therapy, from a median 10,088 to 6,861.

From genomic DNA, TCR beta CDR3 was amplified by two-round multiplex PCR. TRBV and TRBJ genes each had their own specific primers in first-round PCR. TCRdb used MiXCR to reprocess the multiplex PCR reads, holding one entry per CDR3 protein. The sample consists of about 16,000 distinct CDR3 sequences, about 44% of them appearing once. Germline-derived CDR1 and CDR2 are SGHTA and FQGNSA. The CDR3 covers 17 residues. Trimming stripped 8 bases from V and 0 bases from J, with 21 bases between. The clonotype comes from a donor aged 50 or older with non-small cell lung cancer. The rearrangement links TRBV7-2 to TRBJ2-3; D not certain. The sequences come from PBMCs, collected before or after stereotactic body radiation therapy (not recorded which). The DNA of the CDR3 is TGTGCCAGCGCCCACGGTCGTGGGTTCAGAAGCACAGATACGCAGTATTTT. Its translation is CASAHGRGFRSTDTQYF.